This entry lists 4 T cell receptor beta chains sequenced from one sample in a study of shared clonotypes between healthy human individuals. The table came from immunoSEQ multiplex PCR; TCRdb's copy has only in-frame clones and leaves some out. The sample lists about 490,000 clones; 76% were seen once. Input material: PBMCs. The source is a woman in her forties in good health. Some clones in this sample may be carry-over from other donors' samples.

The rearrangement links TRBV6-5 to TRBJ1-4, with D possibly being TRBD1 (5 bases). This CDR3 is 14 amino acids long. Trimming cost V 6 bases and J 8 bases, with 16 bases left between them. CDR1 and CDR2 (germline): MNHEY, SVGAGI. CDR3 amino acids: CASRSGTVREKLFF. The DNA of the CDR3 is TGTGCCAGCAGGTCCGGGACTGTGCGGGAAAAACTGTTTTTT.

J is TRBJ2-7 and V is TRBV28, with 8 bases that match TRBD1. The ends lost 6 bases at V and 2 bases at J; junction bases unmatched: 6. Germline CDR1 and CDR2: MDHEN and SYDVKM. The CDR3 runs to 14 residues. The DNA of the CDR3 is TGTGCCAGCAGGTCAGGGGGCGCACCCTACGAGCAGTACTTC. It yields the protein CASRSGGAPYEQYF.

The V call is TRBV7-9, the J call TRBJ1-2; the match to TRBD1 covers 7 bases. Per germline, CDR1 SEHNR and CDR2 FQNEAQ (reference sequence). The ends lost 3 bases at V and 3 bases at J; junction bases unmatched: 19. The CDR3 is made up of 19 amino acids. CDR3 nucleotides: TGTGCCAGCAGCTTCGCACCCGCAGGGGGGATTCCCTGGGACTATGGCTACACCTTC. It encodes CASSFAPAGGIPWDYGYTF.

This chain uses TRBV6-5 with TRBJ2-5; D uncertain. The end of the DNA aligns better with TRBJ2-7, so the J call may be wrong. This CDR3 comprises 16 residues. Germline lookup yields CDR1 MNHEY and CDR2 SVGAGI. Written as DNA, the CDR3 is TGTGCCAGCAGTTACTCGCCTACTCAGAGCTCCTACGAGCAGTACTTC. It codes for CASSYSPTQSSYEQYF.